One and the same sample provided the 5 T cell receptor beta chains below, sequenced in a study of PD-L1 blockade in urothelial cancer. Clones were read by immunoSEQ multiplex PCR, and TCRdb kept only the in-frame ones, dropping some. The profile shows 49,000 or so clones, roughly 78% of them singletons. Time point reported: pretreatment peripheral blood. The specimen was PBMCs, collected around atezolizumab (anti-PD-L1) treatment. The source of these receptors is a man in his 70s with urothelial cancer.

On this clone itself: An end of the junction does not agree with germline; a read error may underlie this. V gene TRBV28 combines with J gene TRBJ2-7; 7 positions match TRBD2. CDR3 length: 16 residues. Germline V gene data show CDR1 as MDHEN and CDR2 as SYDVKM. The CDR3 protein is CASSLLGGSGDDEQYF. The CDR3 DNA is TGTGCCAGCAGCTTATTAGGCGGGAGCGGAGACGACGAGCAGTACTTC.

The chain couples TRBV7-6 to TRBJ1-1, with D maybe TRBD1 (6 bases). This CDR3 comprises 15 residues. V shed 2 bases and J shed 2 bases, with 12 bases lying between them. Germline CDR1 is SGHVS and CDR2 is FNYEAQ. CDR3: CASSLIGGSNTEAFF. For the CDR3, the DNA is TGTGCCAGCAGCTTAATAGGGGGTAGCAACACTGAAGCTTTCTTT.

The gene calls are TRBV7-9 and TRBJ2-1; D uncertain. Germline CDR1 SEHNR, CDR2 FQNEAQ (reference sequence). V lost 0 bases, J lost 9 bases, and 12 bases lay in between. The CDR3 consists of 14 residues. The CDR3 spells CASSLAHLVGEQFF. As DNA, the CDR3 is TGTGCCAGCAGCTTAGCGCACCTAGTTGGTGAGCAGTTCTTC. The full variable domain, in which reference TRBV7-9 and TRBJ2-1 provide the parts outside the CDR3, is DTGVSQNPRHKITKRGQNVTFRCDPISEHNRLYWYRQTLGQGPEFLTYFQNEAQLEKSRLLSDRFSAERPKGSFSTLEIQRTEQGDSAMYLCASSLAHLVGEQFFGPGTRLTVL.

The chain carries TRBV6-5 and TRBJ1-4; 7 bases are shared with TRBD1. CDR1 and CDR2 from the germline V gene are MNHEY and SVGAGI. The CDR3 contains 13 residues. V trimming: 6 bases; J trimming: 7 bases; junction bases outside the gene matches: 5. As DNA, the CDR3 is TGTGCCAGCAGCCACCGGGACAGTGAAAAACTGTTTTTT. Its protein is CASSHRDSEKLFF.

CDR3 nucleotide sequence: TGTGCCAGCAGCCGTCGCGGGAGCAGCTCCTACAATGAGCAGTTCTTC. Encoded protein: CASSRRGSSSYNEQFF. This chain links TRBV7-6 with TRBJ2-1, with 7 bases matching TRBD2. Germline CDR1 SGHVS, CDR2 FNYEAQ. Trimming took 5 bases from V and 0 from J; bases not matched to a gene: 7. The CDR3 length is 16 residues.